The 9 T cell receptor beta chains presented below share a single source sample, sequenced in a study of response to subunit inactivated influenza vaccine. TCRdb ran MiXCR on the RT-PCR reads and lists one entry per CDR3 protein. This repertoire shows about 160,000 distinct CDR3 sequences, approximately 10% found once; its top ten account for 9.5% to 15%. Sequenced material: non-naive T cells sorted from PBMCs, taken 45 days after vaccination. The receptors come from a man aged 50 to 59 who received an inactivated influenza vaccine.

This rearrangement joins TRBV6-2 or TRBV6-3 to TRBJ2-5; tentative D call: TRBD2 (5 bases). CDR3 length equals 14 residues. The germline CDR1 and CDR2 sequences are MNHEY and SVGEGT. Trimming pared 6 bases from V and 2 bases from J, leaving 13 bases between. CDR3: CASSPGSYQETQYF. The CDR3 region has the DNA TGTGCCAGCAGCCCTGGGAGTTATCAAGAGACCCAGTACTTC.

The chain recombines TRBV12-3 or TRBV12-4 with TRBJ2-2; no reliable D call. The CDR3 runs 12 residues. V shed 6 bases and J shed 8 bases, with 10 bases lying between them. In DNA, the CDR3 is TGTGCCAGCAGGCTCCCGTCGGGGGAGCTGTTTTTT. It translates to CASRLPSGELFF.

The chain recombines TRBV5-1 with TRBJ2-3; no firm D call. V was trimmed by 0 bases and J by 1 base, leaving 9 bases between them. This CDR3 is 15 amino acids long. Germline CDR1 SGHRS, CDR2 YFSETQ. CDR3 DNA sequence: TGCGCCAGCAGCTTGGCCATTAGGGGCACAGATACGCAGTATTTT. As protein: CASSLAIRGTDTQYF.

In its sample, this clonotype was seen many times. The V gene is TRBV6-5, the J gene TRBJ1-3, with unresolved D. The CDR3 sequence is 16 residues long. The V end lost 0 bases, the J end lost 3 bases, and 12 bases lay between the germline ends. CDR1 MNHEY and CDR2 SVGAGI come from the germline V gene. As DNA, the CDR3 is TGTGCCAGCAGTTACTCATGGCGCGGATATGGAAACACCATATATTTT. Amino acid sequence: CASSYSWRGYGNTIYF.

This clonotype was counted a few times. This could be a read error, since a much larger clone is one nucleotide away. The CDR3: CTSSPAHLTGSHYEQYF. The CDR3 bases are TGTACCAGCAGTCCCGCTCACCTGACAGGGTCCCACTACGAGCAGTACTTC. The gene calls are TRBV2 and TRBJ2-7; 7 bases align to TRBD1. This CDR3 spans 17 amino acids. Germline V lookup: CDR1 SNHLY, CDR2 FYNNEI.

This clonotype was observed a few times. The chain uses TRBV3-1 and TRBJ1-1; maybe TRBD1 (6 bases). Deletions cut 6 bases from V and 4 bases from J, with 9 bases between. The CDR3 covers 12 residues. CDR1 is LGHDT, CDR2 YNNKEL, per germline (reference sequence). As DNA, the CDR3 is TGTGCCAGCAGTCGACAGGCCACTGAAGCTTTCTTT. It specifies CASSRQATEAFF.

This clonotype was seen only a few times. This rearrangement joins TRBV29-1 to TRBJ2-6; 7 bases line up with TRBD1. Per germline, CDR1 SQVTM and CDR2 ANQGSEA. The V and J ends lost 5 bases and 2 bases, in that order; junction bases with no gene match: 3. This CDR3 is 14 amino acids long. The CDR3 DNA reads TGCAGCGTTCGGACAGGCACTGGGGCCAACGTCCTGACTTTC. This gives the protein CSVRTGTGANVLTF.

The chain has TRBV7-8 and TRBJ1-6; no clear D gene. Deletions cut 1 base from V and 10 bases from J, with 2 bases between. The CDR3 has 11 residues. The germline V gene has CDR1 SGHVS and CDR2 FQNEAQ. The CDR3 bases are TGTGCCAGCAGCTTAGAATCACCCCTCCACTTT. It specifies CASSLESPLHF.

There are a few counts of this clonotype. V is TRBV28 and J is TRBJ1-1; D may be TRBD1 (5 bases). The V and J ends lost 6 bases and 1 base respectively, with 12 bases between them. CDR3 length equals 14 residues. Germline loops: CDR1 MDHEN, CDR2 SYDVKM. As DNA, the CDR3 is TGTGCCAGCAGGCAGACCGGGGGGAACACTGAAGCTTTCTTT. Translation: CASRQTGGNTEAFF. The whole variable domain, filled in from reference TRBV28 and TRBJ1-1, reads DVKVTQSSRYLVKRTGEKVFLECVQDMDHENMFWYRQDPGLGLRLIYFSYDVKMKEKGDIPEGYSVSREKKERFSLILESASTNQTSMYLCASRQTGGNTEAFFGQGTRLTVV.